This T cell receptor beta chain was identified during a study of OX40 agonist ivuxolimab in advanced cancers. Whole-study context: Ivuxolimab is a fully human IgG2 antibody that activates OX40 (CD134).

With respect to this clone: Its antigen is currently unknown.

Blood sampling was done at baseline, cycle 4 day 1, and cycle 7 day 1. Findings of the study overall: More expanded clones were seen, on average, in CD8+ T cells than in CD4+. Low normalized T-cell clonal expansion was also seen in some nonresponders.

The data were produced by immunoSEQ multiplex PCR, yet TCRdb's version contains in-frame clones alone and is incomplete. The sample gives roughly 64,000 clones, 85% of which show up once; 2.5% to 3.5% is in the top ten. This TCR was recovered from an adult with an advanced solid tumor such as melanoma, head and neck, liver or kidney cancer. Sequencing was performed on CD4+ or CD8+ T cells sorted from blood, taken in a trial of the OX40 agonist ivuxolimab.

CDR3: CASSLEASSSYEQYF. CDR3 nucleotides: TGTGCCAGCAGCTTAGAGGCCAGTAGCTCCTACGAGCAGTACTTC. The V call is TRBV7-9, the J call TRBJ2-7; D unclear. From germline, CDR1 is SEHNR and CDR2 FQNEAQ (reference sequence). The V end lost 1 base, the J end lost 0 bases, and 10 bases lay between the germline ends. This CDR3 region has 15 residues.